The present entry profiles one T cell receptor beta chain with its context. What it binds is unknown. A much larger clone is a single base away; this may be a read error. This specimen belongs to a study of T cells in Graves' hyperthyroidism and ophthalmopathy. Study-level results: Blood also contained most expanded thyroid clonotypes above 0.001.

What was amplified from RNA transcripts were TCR beta CDR3 regions. HTBI primers were employed in a first-round RT-PCR of the TCR CDR3. Via MiXCR, TCRdb re-called the multiplex PCR reads, giving one row per CDR3 protein. The table records some 570,000 distinct CDR3 sequences, about a sixth of them present only once. This CDR3 is 15 amino acids long. Germline trimming cut 6 bases from V and 7 bases from J; bases unmatched to any gene: 13. The gene calls are TRBV12-3 or TRBV12-4 and TRBJ2-7; 9 bases map to TRBD2. This receptor was obtained from a woman aged 18-30 years with Graves' ophthalmopathy. The specimen sequenced was blood. The CDR3 sequence is CASSRWAGGWGEQYF. The CDR3 region has the DNA TGTGCCAGCAGCCGATGGGCGGGGGGGTGGGGGGAGCAGTACTTC.